What follows are 20 T cell receptor beta chains derived from one specimen sequenced in a study of T cell responses to AZD1222 COVID-19 vaccine. Sequencing was performed with immunoSEQ multiplex PCR; in TCRdb, only in-frame clones are kept and a portion is missing. In the table there are under 150,000 clones, roughly nine tenths of which are singletons. The material was peripheral blood, obtained on day 0 of AZD1222 vaccination. These receptors were collected from an adult in good health.

The V call is TRBV5-1, the J call TRBJ2-3; no definite D call. This CDR3 has 14 amino acids. Trimming shortened V by 0 bases and J by 2 bases, and 7 bases separated the two germline ends. Germline V gene data show CDR1 as SGHRS and CDR2 as YFSETQ. CDR3 nucleotides: TGCGCCAGCAGCTTGGGCCAGACCACAGATACGCAGTATTTT. Its translation: CASSLGQTTDTQYF.

The J gene is TRBJ2-3, the V gene TRBV19; D unclear. Germline V CDR1 and CDR2: LNHDA, SQIVND (reference sequence). Trimming removed 1 base at V and 0 bases at J, with 5 bases between. The CDR3 contains 14 residues. CDR3 in DNA: TGTGCCAGTAGTATAGCGGTGAGCACAGATACGCAGTATTTT. Its protein product is CASSIAVSTDTQYF.

DNA of the CDR3: TGTGCCACCCTGACAGGGGGAGAGGGCTACGAGCAGTACTTC. This codes for CATLTGGEGYEQYF. V and J are TRBV10-3 and TRBJ2-7; 9 bases map to TRBD1. Germline CDR1 and CDR2: ENHRY and SYGVKD. Trimming cost V 10 bases and J 3 bases; bases outside gene matches: 10. The CDR3 length is 14 residues.

The chain has TRBV3-1 (or the pseudogene TRBV3-2) and TRBJ1-1; D is uncertain. This CDR3 has 13 residues. Trimming took off 8 bases at V and 0 bases at J, with 10 bases between the two ends. The germline V gene encodes CDR1 LGHDT and CDR2 YNNKEL (reference sequence). The DNA for the CDR3 is TGTGCCAGCCACGGAAGACTGAACACTGAAGCTTTCTTT. This gives the protein CASHGRLNTEAFF.

The CDR3 loop is CASSSPGQANYGYTF. The DNA of the CDR3 is TGTGCCAGCAGCTCGCCGGGACAGGCGAACTATGGCTACACCTTC. The chain employs TRBV7-3 and TRBJ1-2; 8 bases fit TRBD1. This CDR3 contains 15 residues. Germline V lookup: CDR1 SGHTA, CDR2 FQGTGA. With 4 bases clipped from V and 2 bases from J, the junction kept 6 bases outside the gene matches.

The chain employs TRBV18 and TRBJ2-7, with TRBD2 matching 8 bases. The CDR3 loop spans 17 amino acids. The germline CDR1 and CDR2 sequences are KGHSH and LQKENI. V lost 6 bases and J lost 2; bases outside the gene matches: 15. The CDR3 DNA sequence: TGTGCCAGCTCCCTAGAGGAGAGCGGGAGAATCCCCTACGAGCAGTACTTC. Amino acid sequence: CASSLEESGRIPYEQYF.

The chain joins TRBV2 to TRBJ1-1; a weak D match, TRBD1 (5 bases). Germline CDR1 reads SNHLY; CDR2 reads FYNNEI. V was pared by 5 bases and J by 0 bases, with 7 bases between. The CDR3 covers 13 residues. The CDR3 sequence is CASSWTLNTEAFF. DNA of the CDR3: TGTGCCAGCAGTTGGACACTGAACACTGAAGCTTTCTTT.

The J gene is TRBJ1-2, the V gene TRBV18, with a weak D call TRBD1 (5 bases). This CDR3 has 17 amino acids. The V gene lost 1 base and the J gene lost 5 bases, with 20 bases spanning the gap. The germline gives CDR1 KGHSH, CDR2 LQKENI. The CDR3 region is CASSPQGSPSPDYGYTF. For the CDR3, the DNA is TGTGCCAGCTCACCACAGGGGAGCCCAAGCCCCGATTATGGCTACACCTTC.

The rearrangement links TRBV6-5 to TRBJ1-1; no clear D. Trimming cost V 4 bases and J 8 bases, with 8 bases left between them. The CDR3 runs 11 residues. The germline CDR1 and CDR2 sequences are MNHEY and SVGAGI. CDR3 nucleotide sequence: TGTGCCAGCAGTTCCAACCGAGAAGCTTTCTTT. Translating it yields CASSSNREAFF.

This chain links TRBV6-5 with TRBJ1-1; D is ambiguous. The germline V and J ends were trimmed by 3 bases and 9 bases, with 14 bases remaining between them. The CDR3 covers 13 residues. The germline CDR1 and CDR2 sequences are MNHEY and SVGAGI. The CDR3 spells CASSYSGIVKAFF. CDR3 DNA: TGTGCCAGCAGTTATTCGGGGATAGTGAAAGCTTTCTTT.

The chain joins TRBV5-1 to TRBJ2-5; the match to TRBD2 covers 8 bases. J was trimmed by 2 bases and V by 4 bases; bases with no gene match: 7. The V gene's germline CDR1 is SGHRS and CDR2 YFSETQ. The CDR3 consists of 15 residues. CDR3 DNA: TGCGCCAGCAGCCGGGGGACTAGTCGGCAAGAGACCCAGTACTTC. The encoded protein is CASSRGTSRQETQYF.

V is TRBV19 and J is TRBJ1-2, with D possibly matching TRBD1 (5 bases). This CDR3 contains 14 residues. The germline CDR1 and CDR2 sequences are LNHDA and SQIVND (reference sequence). Trimming took 6 bases from V and 4 from J, leaving 15 bases between them. Here the CDR3 DNA reads TGTGCCAGTAGGTATGGTTCTGGGACCTATGGCTACACCTTC. Protein sequence: CASRYGSGTYGYTF.

The chain recombines TRBV6-4 with TRBJ1-6, with unresolved D. Germline-derived CDR1 and CDR2 are MRHNA and SNTAGT. The CDR3 is 14 residues long. Trimming pared 2 bases from V and 7 bases from J, leaving 9 bases between. In nucleotides, the CDR3 is TGTGCCAGCAGTGACGCCTTTGGGAATTCACCCCTCCACTTT. As protein: CASSDAFGNSPLHF.

CDR3 protein: CASSFKQGTFF. The DNA for the CDR3 is TGTGCCAGCAGCTTCAAACAGGGAACTTTCTTT. The chain carries TRBV7-9 and TRBJ1-1; D is perhaps TRBD1 (6 bases). The CDR3 loop spans 11 amino acids. V gave up 3 bases and J gave up 12 bases, with 11 bases separating them. CDR1 SEHNR and CDR2 FQNEAQ come from the germline V gene (reference sequence).

The chain joins TRBV5-1 to TRBJ2-1; 11 bases map to TRBD2. This CDR3 is 15 amino acids long. The germline V gene encodes CDR1 SGHRS and CDR2 YFSETQ. Trimming at V came to 4 bases and at J to 7 bases, leaving 7 bases not matched to a gene. This CDR3 is CASSPTSGSPNEQFF. The CDR3 nucleotides read TGCGCCAGCAGCCCCACTAGCGGGAGCCCAAATGAGCAGTTCTTC.

DNA for the CDR3: TGCGCCAGCAGCAAGGGACAGACGGTTGCCTACGAGCAGTACTTC. As protein: CASSKGQTVAYEQYF. The rearrangement joins TRBV5-1 to TRBJ2-7; 7 bases align to TRBD1. Trimming took 4 bases from V and 2 from J; bases not matched to a gene: 9. The CDR3 loop spans 15 amino acids. Germline-derived CDR1 and CDR2 are SGHRS and YFSETQ.

The chain joins TRBV5-1 to TRBJ2-1; no clear D. Germline lookup yields CDR1 SGHRS and CDR2 YFSETQ. This CDR3 is built from 16 residues. Trimming removed 4 bases at V and 0 bases at J, with 14 bases between. CDR3 sequence: CASSGSTESSYNEQFF. The CDR3 nucleotides are TGCGCCAGCAGCGGGTCGACGGAGAGCTCCTACAATGAGCAGTTCTTC.

Points on this clone: Additional DNA sequences in this sample encode the identical CDR3. V and J are TRBV12-3 or TRBV12-4 and TRBJ2-1; the D is unclear. Trimming stripped 5 bases from V and 7 bases from J, with 6 bases between. The CDR3 totals 11 residues. The CDR3 DNA follows: TGTGCCAGCAGTCCCCTTAATGAGCAGTTCTTC. Translated: CASSPLNEQFF.

This chain connects TRBV27 to TRBJ1-2; D gene uncertain. CDR1 MNHEY and CDR2 SMNVEV come from the germline V gene (reference sequence). The germline V and J ends were trimmed by 0 bases and 4 bases, with 15 bases remaining between them. This CDR3 region has 16 residues. CDR3 sequence reads: CASSLSGAGSGYGYTF. The CDR3 coding sequence is TGTGCCAGCAGTTTATCGGGTGCGGGGTCCGGCTATGGCTACACCTTC.

This chain links TRBV4-3 with TRBJ2-7; the match to TRBD1 covers 7 bases. The CDR3 length is 14 residues. From germline, CDR1 is LGHNA and CDR2 YSLEER. With 2 bases clipped from V and 3 bases from J, the junction kept 4 bases outside the gene matches. The chain's CDR3 is CASSQQTGSYEQYF. CDR3 DNA: TGCGCCAGCAGCCAACAGACAGGGAGCTACGAGCAGTACTTC.